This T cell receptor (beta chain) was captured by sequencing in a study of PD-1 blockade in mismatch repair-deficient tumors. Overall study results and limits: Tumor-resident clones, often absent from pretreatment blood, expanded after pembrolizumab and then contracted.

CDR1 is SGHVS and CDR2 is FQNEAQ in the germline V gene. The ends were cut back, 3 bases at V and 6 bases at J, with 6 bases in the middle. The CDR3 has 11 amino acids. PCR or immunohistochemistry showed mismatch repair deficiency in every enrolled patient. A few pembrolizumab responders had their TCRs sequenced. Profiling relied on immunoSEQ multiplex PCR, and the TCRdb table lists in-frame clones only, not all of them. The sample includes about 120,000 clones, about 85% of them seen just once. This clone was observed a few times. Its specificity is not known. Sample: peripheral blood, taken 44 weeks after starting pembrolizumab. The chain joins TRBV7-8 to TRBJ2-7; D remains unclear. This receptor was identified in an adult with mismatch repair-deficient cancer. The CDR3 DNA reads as TGTGCCAGCAGCTTGAACGGCGAGCAGTACTTC. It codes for CASSLNGEQYF.